This T cell receptor (beta chain) was sequenced in a study of neurological immune-mediated disorders. As healthy controls, volunteers from a blood bank in Maryland, USA, were used. The unsorted libraries were produced from 2 million PBMCs held at -80 C. 5'RACE with 10-nucleotide random UMIs produced the cDNA. TCRdb called the 5' RACE reads again in MiXCR, with one record for every CDR3 protein. The table has tens of thousands of distinct CDR3 sequences, roughly 7% seen once. Notes on the study in general: The absence of shared CDR3 amino acid sequences among expanded clones across subjects suggests private repertoires in all groups.

Germline CDR1 DFQATT, CDR2 SNEGSKA (reference sequence). The CDR3 totals 14 residues. The V end lost 5 bases, the J end lost 3 bases, and 14 bases lay between the germline ends. This clonotype was picked up many times. What it recognizes is unknown. This receptor was taken from a woman aged 40 to 49 in good health. Input material: PBMCs. V is TRBV20-1 and J is TRBJ2-4, with D uncertain. CDR3 in DNA: TGCAGTGCTCAGGATCAATGGGGCAAAAACATTCAGTACTTC. Its translation: CSAQDQWGKNIQYF.